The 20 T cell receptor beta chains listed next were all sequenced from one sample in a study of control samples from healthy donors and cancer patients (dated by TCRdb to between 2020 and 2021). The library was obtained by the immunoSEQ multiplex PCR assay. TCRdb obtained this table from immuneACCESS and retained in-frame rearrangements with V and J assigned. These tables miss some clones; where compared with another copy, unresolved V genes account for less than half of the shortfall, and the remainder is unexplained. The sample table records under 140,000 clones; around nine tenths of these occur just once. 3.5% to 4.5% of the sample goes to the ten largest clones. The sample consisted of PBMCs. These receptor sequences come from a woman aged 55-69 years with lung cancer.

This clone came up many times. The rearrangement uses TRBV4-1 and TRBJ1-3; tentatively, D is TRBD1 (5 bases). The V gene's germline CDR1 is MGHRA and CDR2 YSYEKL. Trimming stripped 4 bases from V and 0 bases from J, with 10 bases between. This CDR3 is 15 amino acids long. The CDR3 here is CASSLGPRSGNTIYF. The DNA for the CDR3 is TGCGCCAGCAGCCTGGGGCCCCGCTCTGGAAACACCATATATTTT.

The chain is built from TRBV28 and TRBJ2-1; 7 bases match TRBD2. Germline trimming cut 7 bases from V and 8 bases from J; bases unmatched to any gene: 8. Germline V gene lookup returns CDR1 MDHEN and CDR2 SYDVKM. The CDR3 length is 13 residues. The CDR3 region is CASTAGALDEQFF. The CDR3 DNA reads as TGTGCCAGCACTGCGGGAGCATTGGATGAGCAGTTCTTC.

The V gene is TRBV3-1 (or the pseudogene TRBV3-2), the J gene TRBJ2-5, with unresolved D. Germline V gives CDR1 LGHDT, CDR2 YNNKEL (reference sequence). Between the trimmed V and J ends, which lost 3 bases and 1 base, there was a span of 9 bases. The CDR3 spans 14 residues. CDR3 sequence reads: CASSHLGSQETQYF. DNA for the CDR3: TGTGCCAGCAGCCATTTGGGCAGCCAAGAGACCCAGTACTTC.

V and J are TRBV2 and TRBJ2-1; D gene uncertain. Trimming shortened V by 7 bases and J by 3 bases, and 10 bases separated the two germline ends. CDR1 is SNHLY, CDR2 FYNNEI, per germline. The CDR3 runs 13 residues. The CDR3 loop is CASISDHYNEQFF. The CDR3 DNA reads TGTGCCAGCATTTCTGACCACTACAATGAGCAGTTCTTC.

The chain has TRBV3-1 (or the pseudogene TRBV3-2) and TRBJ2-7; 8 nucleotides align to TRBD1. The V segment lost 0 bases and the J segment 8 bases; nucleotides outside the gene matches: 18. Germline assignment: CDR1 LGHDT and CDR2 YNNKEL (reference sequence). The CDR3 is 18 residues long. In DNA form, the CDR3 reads TGTGCCAGCAGCCAAGATCCCCCCCGGCAGGGGGCGTTGGATAAGCAGTACTTC. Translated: CASSQDPPRQGALDKQYF.

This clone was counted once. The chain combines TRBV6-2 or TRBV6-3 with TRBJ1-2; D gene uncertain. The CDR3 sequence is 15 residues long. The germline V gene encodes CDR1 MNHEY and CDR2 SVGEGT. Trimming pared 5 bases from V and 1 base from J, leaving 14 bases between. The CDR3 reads CASSRTAGINYGYTF. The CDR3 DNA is TGTGCCAGCAGTCGAACTGCGGGGATTAACTATGGCTACACCTTC.

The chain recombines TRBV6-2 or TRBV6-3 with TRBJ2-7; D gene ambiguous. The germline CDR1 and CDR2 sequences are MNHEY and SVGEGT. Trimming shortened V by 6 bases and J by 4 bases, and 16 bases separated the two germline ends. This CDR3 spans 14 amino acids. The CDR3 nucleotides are TGTGCCAGCAGCGCTGACTTACTCGTATACGAGCAGTACTTC. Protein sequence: CASSADLLVYEQYF.

The CDR3 nucleotides read TGCGCCAGCAGCCAAGATCAAATGAGAGGCTATGGCTACACCTTC. Its protein is CASSQDQMRGYGYTF. The chain recombines TRBV4-3 with TRBJ1-2; D not certain. The CDR3 is made up of 15 amino acids. Trimming removed 0 bases at V and 4 bases at J, with 12 bases between. CDR1 is LGHNA, CDR2 YSLEER, per germline.

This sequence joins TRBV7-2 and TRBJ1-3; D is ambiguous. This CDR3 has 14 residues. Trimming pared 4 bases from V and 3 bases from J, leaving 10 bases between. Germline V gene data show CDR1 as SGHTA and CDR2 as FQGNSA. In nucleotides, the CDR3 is TGTGCCAGCAGCTCAGAGGATTTTGGAAACACCATATATTTT. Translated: CASSSEDFGNTIYF.

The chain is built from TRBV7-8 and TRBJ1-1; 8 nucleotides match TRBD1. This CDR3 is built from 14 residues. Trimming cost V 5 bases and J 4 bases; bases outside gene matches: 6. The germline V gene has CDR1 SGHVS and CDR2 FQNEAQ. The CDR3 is CASSLGQGPTEAFF. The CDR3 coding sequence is TGTGCCAGCAGCCTAGGACAGGGTCCCACTGAAGCTTTCTTT.

CDR3 in amino acids: CASSQRTAEKLFF. In DNA, the CDR3 is TGTGCCAGCAGCCAAAGGACGGCTGAAAAACTGTTTTTT. This chain joins TRBV3-1 (or the pseudogene TRBV3-2) and TRBJ1-4; D call uncertain. The length of the CDR3 is 13 residues. Trimming shortened V by 2 bases and J by 7 bases, and 8 bases separated the two germline ends. Per germline, CDR1 LGHDT and CDR2 YNNKEL (reference sequence).

The CDR3 nucleotides are TGCGCCAGCAGCCCCTGGGGACAGGGGGGAACAGATACGCAGTATTTT. This sequence encodes CASSPWGQGGTDTQYF. The chain carries TRBV4-1 and TRBJ2-3; 11 bases agree with TRBD1. The trim removed 4 bases at V and 3 bases at J, leaving 6 bases unmatched. Germline V gene sequence: CDR1 MGHRA, CDR2 YSYEKL. There are 16 residues in the CDR3.

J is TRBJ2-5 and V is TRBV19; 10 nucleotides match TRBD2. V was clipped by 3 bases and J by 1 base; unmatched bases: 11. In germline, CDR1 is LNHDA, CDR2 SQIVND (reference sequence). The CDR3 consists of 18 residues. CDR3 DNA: TGTGCCAGTAGTATGATTGGGTGGACTAGCGGTGCCCAAGAGACCCAGTACTTC. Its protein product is CASSMIGWTSGAQETQYF.

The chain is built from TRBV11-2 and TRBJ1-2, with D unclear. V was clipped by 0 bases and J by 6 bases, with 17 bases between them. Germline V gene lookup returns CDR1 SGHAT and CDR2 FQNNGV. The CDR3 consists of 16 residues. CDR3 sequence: CASSLDGQAPLHGYTF. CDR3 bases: TGTGCCAGCAGCTTAGATGGCCAGGCACCCCTCCATGGCTACACCTTC.

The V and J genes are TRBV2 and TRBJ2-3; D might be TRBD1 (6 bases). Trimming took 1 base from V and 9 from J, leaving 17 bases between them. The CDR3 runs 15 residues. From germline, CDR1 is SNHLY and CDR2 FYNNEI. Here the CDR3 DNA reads TGTGCCAGCAGTGAAGAAAGGGCAGGACAGTCCACGCAGTATTTT. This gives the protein CASSEERAGQSTQYF. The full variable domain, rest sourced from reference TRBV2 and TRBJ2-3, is EPEVTQTPSHQVTQMGQEVILRCVPISNHLYFYWYRQILGQKVEFLVSFYNNEISEKSEIFDDQFSVERPDGSNFTLKIRSTKLEDSAMYFCASSEERAGQSTQYFGPGTRLTVL.

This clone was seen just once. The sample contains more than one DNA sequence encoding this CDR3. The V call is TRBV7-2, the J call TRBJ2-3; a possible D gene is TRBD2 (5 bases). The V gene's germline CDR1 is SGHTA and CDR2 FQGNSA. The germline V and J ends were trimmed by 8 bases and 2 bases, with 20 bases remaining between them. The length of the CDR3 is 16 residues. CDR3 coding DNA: TGTGCCAGCCGCCACCCTGGGGAGTCTAACACAGATACGCAGTATTTT. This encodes CASRHPGESNTDTQYF.

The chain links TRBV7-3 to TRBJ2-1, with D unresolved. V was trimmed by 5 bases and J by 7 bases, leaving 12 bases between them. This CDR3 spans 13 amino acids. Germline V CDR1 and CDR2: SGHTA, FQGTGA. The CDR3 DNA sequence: TGTGCCAGCAGCGCCGAATTACAGAATGAGCAGTTCTTC. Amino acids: CASSAELQNEQFF.

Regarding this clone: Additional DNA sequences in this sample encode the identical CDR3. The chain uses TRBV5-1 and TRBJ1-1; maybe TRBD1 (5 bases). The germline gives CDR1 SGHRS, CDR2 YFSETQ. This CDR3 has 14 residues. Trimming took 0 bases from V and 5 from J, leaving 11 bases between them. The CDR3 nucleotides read TGCGCCAGCAGCTTGGCAGGCGGGGGGACTGAAGCTTTCTTT. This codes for CASSLAGGGTEAFF.

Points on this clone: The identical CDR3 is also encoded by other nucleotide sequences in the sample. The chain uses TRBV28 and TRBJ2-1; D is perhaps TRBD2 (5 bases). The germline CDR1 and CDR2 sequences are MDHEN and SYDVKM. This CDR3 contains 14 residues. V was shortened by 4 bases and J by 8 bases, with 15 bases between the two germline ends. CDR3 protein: CASSSTDGIDEQFF. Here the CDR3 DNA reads TGTGCCAGCAGTTCCACGGACGGGATCGATGAGCAGTTCTTC.

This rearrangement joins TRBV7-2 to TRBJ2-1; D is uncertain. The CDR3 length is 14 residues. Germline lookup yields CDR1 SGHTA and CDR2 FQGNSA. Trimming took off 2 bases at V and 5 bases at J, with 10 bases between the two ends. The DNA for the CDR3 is TGTGCCAGCAGCTTATTCCCAGGTAACAATGAGCAGTTCTTC. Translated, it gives CASSLFPGNNEQFF.